This is a list of T cell receptor beta chains from one sample in a study of OX40 agonist ivuxolimab in advanced cancers. Sequencing was performed with immunoSEQ multiplex PCR; in TCRdb, only in-frame clones are kept and a portion is missing. The sample yields fewer than 70,000 clones, around 83% seen once. Sequencing was performed on CD4+ or CD8+ T cells sorted from blood, taken in a trial of the OX40 agonist ivuxolimab. Receptor source: an adult with an advanced solid tumor such as melanoma, head and neck, liver or kidney cancer. Each CDR3 is given with its conserved first and last residue. D genes are given only for firm matches. Not all rows give a size; the values are once, few, many and, for expanded clones, a class.

CDR3: CASSVPQGAKSEAFF; DNA: TGTGCCAGCAGCGTTCCTCAGGGGGCTAAATCTGAAGCTTTCTTT; size: once; V: TRBV7-9; D: TRBD1; J: TRBJ1-1
CDR3: CASGPGLAGGPWNEQFF; DNA: TGCGCCAGCGGCCCGGGACTAGCGGGAGGGCCGTGGAATGAGCAGTTCTTC; size: NA; V: TRBV4-3; D: TRBD2; J: TRBJ2-1
CDR3: CASSFVQSYEQYF; DNA: TGTGCCAGCAGCTTTGTACAGAGTTACGAGCAGTACTTC; size: NA; V: TRBV7-2; D: NA; J: TRBJ2-7
CDR3: CASSFLATGANVLTF; DNA: TGTGCCAGCAGTTTTTTGGCTACTGGGGCCAACGTCCTGACTTTC; size: NA; V: TRBV27; D: NA; J: TRBJ2-6
CDR3: CASSLVSGDDGYTF; DNA: TGTGCCAGCAGCTTAGTCTCAGGGGATGATGGCTACACCTTC; size: NA; V: TRBV7-2; D: NA; J: TRBJ1-2
CDR3: CASSQGSGGTDTQYF; DNA: TGTGCCAGCAGCCAGGGAAGCGGGGGCACAGATACGCAGTATTTT; size: once; V: TRBV4-2; D: TRBD2; J: TRBJ2-3
CDR3: CASSSDSSYEQYF; DNA: TGTGCCAGCAGCTCGGACAGTTCCTACGAGCAGTACTTC; size: NA; V: TRBV7-9; D: NA; J: TRBJ2-7
CDR3: CASSLGTGADTQYF; DNA: TGTGCCAGCAGCCTTGGGACAGGGGCAGATACGCAGTATTTT; size: NA; V: TRBV5-5; D: TRBD1; J: TRBJ2-3
CDR3: CASSRDGSGNQPQHF; DNA: TGCGCCAGCAGTCGGGACGGTAGTGGCAATCAGCCCCAGCATTTT; size: NA; V: TRBV5-1; D: NA; J: TRBJ1-5
CDR3: CASSLQETQYF; DNA: TGTGCCAGCAGCCTCCAAGAGACCCAGTACTTC; size: NA; V: TRBV14; D: NA; J: TRBJ2-5
CDR3: CASSHVTSYNEQFF; DNA: TGCGCCAGCAGCCACGTCACCTCCTACAATGAGCAGTTCTTC; size: NA; V: TRBV4-3; D: NA; J: TRBJ2-1
CDR3: CASSHPRRASGFEYNEQFF; DNA: TGTGCCAGCAGCCATCCTAGGCGGGCTAGCGGATTTGAGTACAATGAGCAGTTCTTC; size: NA; V: TRBV4-2; D: TRBD2; J: TRBJ2-1
CDR3: CATRGYGTDTQYF; DNA: TGTGCCACCAGGGGATACGGGACAGATACGCAGTATTTT; size: NA; V: TRBV10-3; D: NA; J: TRBJ2-3
CDR3: CASSPTGPTSGRTGELFF; DNA: TGTGCCAGCAGCCCAACGGGCCCGACTAGCGGGAGAACCGGGGAGCTGTTTTTT; size: NA; V: TRBV7-3; D: TRBD2; J: TRBJ2-2
CDR3: CASSEVAGGPGEQYF; DNA: TGTGCCAGCAGCGAGGTAGCGGGAGGGCCTGGGGAGCAGTACTTC; size: NA; V: TRBV9; D: TRBD2; J: TRBJ2-7
CDR3: CASSSTGGVGETQYF; DNA: TGTGCCAGCAGCTCTACAGGGGGCGTAGGGGAGACCCAGTACTTC; size: NA; V: TRBV11-3; D: TRBD1; J: TRBJ2-5
CDR3: CASSLEVGALYGYTF; DNA: TGCGCCAGCAGCTTGGAAGTAGGGGCATTGTATGGCTACACCTTC; size: NA; V: TRBV5-1; D: NA; J: TRBJ1-2
CDR3: CASSRRGQGQETQYF; DNA: TGCGCCAGCAGTCGGCGGGGACAGGGACAAGAGACCCAGTACTTC; size: few; V: TRBV5-1; D: TRBD1; J: TRBJ2-5
CDR3: CATSRGTNTEAFF; DNA: TGTGCCACCAGCAGAGGGACAAACACTGAAGCTTTCTTT; size: NA; V: TRBV15; D: NA; J: TRBJ1-1
CDR3: CASSASLGGSETQYF; DNA: TGTGCCAGCAGCGCCTCACTTGGCGGGTCGGAGACCCAGTACTTC; size: NA; V: TRBV5-4; D: NA; J: TRBJ2-5
CDR3: CASSSEAGNTGELFF; DNA: TGTGCCAGCAGCTCCGAGGCGGGAAACACCGGGGAGCTGTTTTTT; size: NA; V: TRBV11-3; D: NA; J: TRBJ2-2
CDR3: CASSSPRDNTEAFF; DNA: TGTGCCAGCAGCTCGCCCCGGGACAACACTGAAGCTTTCTTT; size: NA; V: TRBV7-9; D: NA; J: TRBJ1-1
CDR3: CASSEDRRDTQYF; DNA: TGTGCCAGCAGTGAGGACAGAAGAGATACGCAGTATTTT; size: NA; V: TRBV6-1; D: NA; J: TRBJ2-3
CDR3: CASSSGVAVNNEQFF; DNA: TGTGCCAGCAGCTCTGGAGTAGCGGTCAACAATGAGCAGTTCTTC; size: once; V: TRBV5-4; D: NA; J: TRBJ2-1
CDR3: CASSLIATQGWQYF; DNA: TGTGCCAGCAGTTTAATAGCGACCCAAGGGTGGCAGTACTTC; size: NA; V: TRBV28; D: NA; J: TRBJ2-7
CDR3: CATSREQGGINEQFF; DNA: TGTGCCACCAGCAGAGAACAAGGGGGGATTAATGAGCAGTTCTTC; size: NA; V: TRBV15; D: NA; J: TRBJ2-1
CDR3: CASTYGNRDGTQYF; DNA: TGTGCCAGCACCTACGGGAACAGGGATGGGACCCAGTACTTC; size: NA; V: TRBV11-2; D: NA; J: TRBJ2-5
CDR3: CASREAGLYEQYF; DNA: TGTGCCAGCAGAGAAGCGGGGTTATACGAGCAGTACTTC; size: once; V: TRBV6-5; D: TRBD2; J: TRBJ2-7
CDR3: CASSSSSGERGANVLTF; DNA: TGTGCCAGCAGCTCCTCCTCAGGGGAGCGAGGGGCCAACGTCCTGACTTTC; size: NA; V: TRBV25-1; D: NA; J: TRBJ2-6
CDR3: CASSNPGTSGELFF; DNA: TGTGCCAGTAGTAATCCCGGGACTTCCGGGGAGCTGTTTTTT; size: NA; V: TRBV19; D: NA; J: TRBJ2-2
CDR3: CASSQGLEVKTQYF; DNA: TGTGCCAGCAGCCAAGGACTAGAAGTGAAGACCCAGTACTTC; size: NA; V: TRBV4-2; D: NA; J: TRBJ2-5
CDR3: CASSSGGNFGYTF; DNA: TGTGCCAGCAGTTCCGGGGGAAATTTTGGCTACACCTTC; size: NA; V: TRBV28; D: NA; J: TRBJ1-2
CDR3: CASSSPYEQYF; DNA: TGTGCCAGCAGCTCTCCATACGAGCAGTACTTC; size: few; V: TRBV7-8; D: NA; J: TRBJ2-7
CDR3: CASSPRLGDRVPSGRGNTIYF; DNA: TGTGCCAGCAGCCCACGCCTCGGAGACAGGGTACCCTCAGGTAGGGGAAACACCATATATTTT; size: NA; V: TRBV9; D: TRBD1; J: TRBJ1-3
CDR3: CASSPPGLAGESAETQYF; DNA: TGCGCCAGCAGCCCACCGGGACTAGCGGGAGAATCCGCAGAGACCCAGTACTTC; size: NA; V: TRBV5-1; D: TRBD2; J: TRBJ2-5
CDR3: CASSPSGGRALDTQYF; DNA: TGTGCCAGCAGCCCCTCGGGCGGGAGGGCCCTAGATACGCAGTATTTT; size: few; V: TRBV4-2; D: TRBD2; J: TRBJ2-3
CDR3: CASSIRAGGFYSTDTQYF; DNA: TGTGCCAGTAGTATAAGAGCGGGAGGGTTCTATAGCACAGATACGCAGTATTTT; size: NA; V: TRBV19; D: TRBD2; J: TRBJ2-3
CDR3: CASAGTGDEQFF; DNA: TGTGCCAGCGCCGGGACAGGGGATGAGCAGTTCTTC; size: NA; V: TRBV7-9; D: TRBD1; J: TRBJ2-1
CDR3: CASSLGSGYEQYF; DNA: TGTGCCAGCAGCTTAGGATCAGGGTACGAGCAGTACTTC; size: NA; V: TRBV7-9; D: NA; J: TRBJ2-7
CDR3: CATSRDKEGEQYF; DNA: TGTGCCACCAGCAGAGATAAGGAAGGCGAGCAGTACTTC; size: NA; V: TRBV15; D: NA; J: TRBJ2-7
CDR3: CASSVSPGQEEKLFF; DNA: TGTGCCAGCAGCGTATCCCCGGGACAGGAAGAAAAACTGTTTTTT; size: NA; V: TRBV9; D: TRBD1; J: TRBJ1-4
CDR3: CASSLQNYGYTF; DNA: TGTGCCAGCAGCTTGCAGAACTATGGCTACACCTTC; size: NA; V: TRBV7-2; D: NA; J: TRBJ1-2
CDR3: CASSLGVGSYGYTF; DNA: TGTGCCAGCAGTCTCGGGGTTGGTAGCTATGGCTACACCTTC; size: once; V: TRBV28; D: NA; J: TRBJ1-2
CDR3: CASSFIRDQETQYF; DNA: TGTGCCAGCAGTTTCATCCGGGACCAAGAGACCCAGTACTTC; size: NA; V: TRBV28; D: NA; J: TRBJ2-5
CDR3: CASSLGAPEIYEQYF; DNA: TGTGCCAGCAGCTTAGGGGCGCCAGAGATCTACGAGCAGTACTTC; size: NA; V: TRBV7-9; D: NA; J: TRBJ2-7
CDR3: CASSVGGVSTEAFF; DNA: TGTGCCAGCAGCGTAGGGGGGGTTAGCACTGAAGCTTTCTTT; size: NA; V: TRBV6-1; D: NA; J: TRBJ1-1
CDR3: CASSLASYGYTF; DNA: TGTGCCAGCAGCTTGGCCTCTTATGGCTACACCTTC; size: NA; V: TRBV5-6; D: NA; J: TRBJ1-2
CDR3: CASSSTSGSHNEQFF; DNA: TGTGCCAGCTCGTCGACTAGCGGGAGCCACAATGAGCAGTTCTTC; size: NA; V: TRBV18; D: TRBD2; J: TRBJ2-1
CDR3: CASSFLQGDTQYF; DNA: TGTGCCAGCAGCTTCCTACAGGGAGATACGCAGTATTTT; size: NA; V: TRBV7-2; D: NA; J: TRBJ2-3
CDR3: CASSPRGGLDEKLFF; DNA: TGTGCCAGCAGTCCCCGCGGGGGGCTGGATGAAAAACTGTTTTTT; size: NA; V: TRBV28; D: NA; J: TRBJ1-4
CDR3: CASRATGLGTGELFF; DNA: TGTGCCAGCAGAGCGACAGGGCTGGGCACCGGGGAGCTGTTTTTT; size: NA; V: TRBV2; D: TRBD1; J: TRBJ2-2
CDR3: CASSTLAGGSTDTQYF; DNA: TGTGCCAGCAGCACACTAGCGGGAGGGAGCACAGATACGCAGTATTTT; size: NA; V: TRBV7-2; D: TRBD2; J: TRBJ2-3
CDR3: CASSRGDSMGETQYF; DNA: TGTGCCAGCAGTCGCGGGGACTCCATGGGGGAGACCCAGTACTTC; size: once; V: TRBV6-6; D: NA; J: TRBJ2-5
CDR3: CASSTGSGNTIYF; DNA: TGTGCCAGTAGCACAGGGTCCGGAAACACCATATATTTT; size: NA; V: TRBV19; D: NA; J: TRBJ1-3
CDR3: CASSQVNLVSYNEQFF; DNA: TGCGCCAGCAGCCAAGTAAACCTAGTCTCCTACAATGAGCAGTTCTTC; size: NA; V: TRBV4-1; D: NA; J: TRBJ2-1
CDR3: CASSSSGKGDQETQYF; DNA: TGTGCCAGCAGCTCATCGGGGAAGGGAGACCAAGAGACCCAGTACTTC; size: NA; V: TRBV7-3; D: NA; J: TRBJ2-5
CDR3: CAAAEGSNTQYF; DNA: TGTGCCGCGGCGGAGGGCTCAAATACGCAGTATTTT; size: once; V: TRBV10-3; D: NA; J: TRBJ2-3
CDR3: CASSLSTGGIYGYTF; DNA: TGTGCCAGCAGCTTATCGACAGGGGGCATCTATGGCTACACCTTC; size: NA; V: TRBV7-2; D: TRBD1; J: TRBJ1-2
CDR3: CASSLATGITDTQYF; DNA: TGCGCCAGCAGCTTGGCGACAGGGATCACAGATACGCAGTATTTT; size: NA; V: TRBV5-1; D: TRBD1; J: TRBJ2-3
CDR3: CASSSSGGYEQYF; DNA: TGTGCCAGCAGCTCATCGGGGGGCTACGAGCAGTACTTC; size: NA; V: TRBV7-2; D: TRBD2; J: TRBJ2-7